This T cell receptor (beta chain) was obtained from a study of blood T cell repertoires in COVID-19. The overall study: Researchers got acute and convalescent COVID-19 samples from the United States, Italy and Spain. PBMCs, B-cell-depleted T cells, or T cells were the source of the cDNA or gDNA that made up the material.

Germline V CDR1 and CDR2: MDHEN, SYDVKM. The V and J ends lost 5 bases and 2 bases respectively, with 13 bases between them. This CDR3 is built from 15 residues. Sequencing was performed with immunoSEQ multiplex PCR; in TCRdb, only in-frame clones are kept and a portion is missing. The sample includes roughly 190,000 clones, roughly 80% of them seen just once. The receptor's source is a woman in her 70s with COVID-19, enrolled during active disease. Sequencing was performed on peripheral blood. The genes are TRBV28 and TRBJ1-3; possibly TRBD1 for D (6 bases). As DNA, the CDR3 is TGTGCCAGCAGTACCCCAGGGGCTGCTGGAAACACCATATATTTT. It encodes CASSTPGAAGNTIYF.